This TCR beta chain was sequenced for a study of T cell responses to AZD1222 COVID-19 vaccine. Overall study results and limits: Just a handful of AZD1222 recipients tested seropositive at baseline.

Sequenced by immunoSEQ multiplex PCR; TCRdb stores in-frame clones only, minus some. The table lists 150,000 to 250,000 clones, 90% to 95% of them singletons, with 3% to 3.5% in the top ten. CDR3 length: 13 amino acids. Trimming stripped 1 base from V and 4 bases from J, with 7 bases between. Germline values: CDR1 MNHEY, CDR2 SVGAGI. Remarks on this clone: Its antigen is as yet unknown.

This chain connects TRBV6-5 to TRBJ1-2; D unresolved. This sequence originates from an adult who received the AZD1222 COVID-19 vaccine. The source was peripheral blood, collected 28 days after the second AZD1222 dose. Here the CDR3 reads CASSYFGSYGYTF. CDR3 sequence (DNA): TGTGCCAGCAGTTACTTTGGCAGCTATGGCTACACCTTC.